This entry describes one T cell receptor (beta chain). The data are from a study of blood T cell repertoires in COVID-19. The V gene's germline CDR1 is SEHNR and CDR2 FQNEAQ (reference sequence). V was shortened by 6 bases and J by 4 bases, with 10 bases between the two germline ends. The CDR3 runs to 12 residues. The repertoire was sequenced with immunoSEQ multiplex PCR; TCRdb's copy has only in-frame clones and lacks some. The table shows 200,000 to 250,000 clones, with about 88% occurring only once. The TCR comes from a woman aged 55-75 years with acute or convalescent COVID-19. V usage is TRBV7-9 and J usage is TRBJ2-7, with no clear D. Sample: peripheral blood. The CDR3 spells CASSSELYEQYF. The CDR3 DNA reads as TGTGCCAGCAGTTCTGAGCTATACGAGCAGTACTTC.